This record concerns one T cell receptor beta chain sequence. This entry belongs to a study of blood T cell repertoires in COVID-19. Overall study context: Sample material is recorded as cDNA or gDNA derived from T cells, B-cell-depleted T cells, or PBMCs.

The table came from immunoSEQ multiplex PCR; TCRdb's copy has only in-frame clones and leaves some out. The data contain about 300,000 clones, more than 70% of them singletons. A Seattle source enrolled patients during active infection and followed them longitudinally. V shed 4 bases, J shed 3 bases, and the junction held 4 bases outside the gene matches. Germline lookup yields CDR1 KGHDR and CDR2 SFDVKD. The CDR3 loop spans 15 amino acids. The receptor was isolated from a woman in her twenties or thirties with COVID-19, enrolled during active disease. Sample: peripheral blood. V gene TRBV24-1 combines with J gene TRBJ2-2; 7 nucleotides line up with TRBD2. The CDR3 region has the DNA TGTGCCACCAGTGAGGGGAGGGGATACACCGGGGAGCTGTTTTTT. Amino acids: CATSEGRGYTGELFF.